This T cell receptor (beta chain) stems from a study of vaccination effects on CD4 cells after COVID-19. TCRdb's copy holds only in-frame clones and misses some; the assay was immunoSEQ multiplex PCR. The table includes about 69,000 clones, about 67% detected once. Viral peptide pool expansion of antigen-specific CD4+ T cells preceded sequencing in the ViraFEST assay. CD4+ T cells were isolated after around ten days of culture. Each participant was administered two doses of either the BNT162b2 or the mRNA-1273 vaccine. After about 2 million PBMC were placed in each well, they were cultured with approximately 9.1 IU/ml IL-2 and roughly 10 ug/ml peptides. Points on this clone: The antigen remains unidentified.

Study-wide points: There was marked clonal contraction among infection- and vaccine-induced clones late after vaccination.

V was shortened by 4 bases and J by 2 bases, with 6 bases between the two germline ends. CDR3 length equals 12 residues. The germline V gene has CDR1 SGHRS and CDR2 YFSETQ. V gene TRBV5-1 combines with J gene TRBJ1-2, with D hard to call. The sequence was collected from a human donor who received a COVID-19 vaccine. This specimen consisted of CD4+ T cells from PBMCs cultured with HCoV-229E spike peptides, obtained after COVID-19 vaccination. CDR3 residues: CASSRENYGYTF. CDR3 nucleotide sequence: TGCGCCAGCAGCCGCGAGAACTATGGCTACACCTTC.